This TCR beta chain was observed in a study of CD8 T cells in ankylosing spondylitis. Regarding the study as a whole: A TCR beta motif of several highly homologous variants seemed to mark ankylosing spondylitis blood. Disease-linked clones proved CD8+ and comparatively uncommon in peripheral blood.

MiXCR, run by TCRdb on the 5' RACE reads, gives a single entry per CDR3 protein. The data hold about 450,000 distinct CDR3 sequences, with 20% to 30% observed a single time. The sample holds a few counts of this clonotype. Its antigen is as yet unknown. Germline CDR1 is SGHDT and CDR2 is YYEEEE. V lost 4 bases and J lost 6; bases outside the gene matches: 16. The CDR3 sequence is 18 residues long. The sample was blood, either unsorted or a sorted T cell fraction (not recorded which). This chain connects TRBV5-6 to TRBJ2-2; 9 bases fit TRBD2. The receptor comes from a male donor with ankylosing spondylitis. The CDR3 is CASSRIIAGEWVAGELFF. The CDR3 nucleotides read TGTGCCAGCAGCCGAATCATAGCGGGAGAGTGGGTTGCCGGGGAGCTGTTTTTT.